The rows below give T cell receptor beta chains drawn from one sample of a study of blood T cell repertoires in COVID-19. The method was immunoSEQ multiplex PCR; TCRdb's version includes in-frame clones alone and lacks a portion of them. The sample contains more than 150,000 clones, over 70% of which appear only once. The material sequenced was PBMCs or T cells enriched from blood (not recorded which). These receptors came from a man in his sixties who had been exposed to COVID-19. Each CDR3 is given with its conserved first and last residue. The D gene is left open where the match is weak. Only part of the rows carry a size: once, few, many, or a class if the clone is expanded.

CDR3 protein: CASSIQQNTEAFF
CDR3 DNA: TGCGCCAGCAGCATACAGCAGAACACTGAAGCTTTCTTT
J gene: TRBJ1-1
V gene: TRBV5-1
clone size: NA
D gene: NA

CDR3 protein: CASSPLPGTANTEAFF
CDR3 DNA: TGTGCCAGCTCACCACTTCCCGGGACAGCCAACACTGAAGCTTTCTTT
J gene: TRBJ1-1
V gene: TRBV18
clone size: many
D gene: TRBD1

CDR3 protein: CASSRYWDRGEEQYF
CDR3 DNA: TGTGCCAGCAGCAGATATTGGGACAGGGGCGAGGAGCAGTACTTC
J gene: TRBJ2-7
V gene: TRBV7-8
clone size: once
D gene: TRBD1

CDR3 protein: CASSTGGNQPQHF
CDR3 DNA: TGTGCCAGCAGTACAGGGGGCAATCAGCCCCAGCATTTT
J gene: TRBJ1-5
V gene: TRBV6-5
clone size: NA
D gene: TRBD1

CDR3 protein: CASRRLMGGRHNEQFF
CDR3 DNA: TGTGCCAGCCGACGATTAATGGGCGGGAGACACAATGAGCAGTTCTTC
J gene: TRBJ2-1
V gene: TRBV11-2
clone size: many
D gene: TRBD2

CDR3 protein: CASSPVRSSTDTQYF
CDR3 DNA: TGTGCCAGCAGTCCCGTCCGGTCTAGCACAGATACGCAGTATTTT
J gene: TRBJ2-3
V gene: TRBV27
clone size: NA
D gene: NA

CDR3 protein: CASSLGANSPLHF
CDR3 DNA: TGTGCCAGCAGCTTGGGTGCGAATTCACCCCTCCACTTT
J gene: TRBJ1-6
V gene: TRBV5-4
clone size: NA
D gene: NA

CDR3 protein: CASSEAGQPFGYTF
CDR3 DNA: TGTGCCAGCAGTGAAGCGGGACAGCCCTTTGGCTACACCTTC
J gene: TRBJ1-2
V gene: TRBV6-1
clone size: NA
D gene: TRBD1

CDR3 protein: CASSKSGIVYNEQFF
CDR3 DNA: TGTGCCAGTAGTAAAAGCGGGATAGTCTACAATGAGCAGTTCTTC
J gene: TRBJ2-1
V gene: TRBV19
clone size: NA
D gene: TRBD2

CDR3 protein: CASALGVDQPQHF
CDR3 DNA: TGTGCCAGTGCCCTGGGCGTAGATCAGCCCCAGCATTTT
J gene: TRBJ1-5
V gene: TRBV19
clone size: NA
D gene: NA

CDR3 protein: CASSETGTGTDTQYF
CDR3 DNA: TGCGCCAGCAGTGAAACCGGGACAGGCACAGATACGCAGTATTTT
J gene: TRBJ2-3
V gene: TRBV10-1
clone size: NA
D gene: TRBD1

CDR3 protein: CASSLGGGRSSYNEQFF
CDR3 DNA: TGTGCCAGCAGCTTGGGCGGCGGGAGAAGCTCCTACAATGAGCAGTTCTTC
J gene: TRBJ2-1
V gene: TRBV5-4
clone size: NA
D gene: TRBD2

CDR3 protein: CASSQDPLSTDTQYF
CDR3 DNA: TGTGCCAGCAGCCAAGATCCCCTCAGCACAGATACGCAGTATTTT
J gene: TRBJ2-3
V gene: TRBV4-2
clone size: NA
D gene: NA

CDR3 protein: CASSPWTGPLMGYTF
CDR3 DNA: TGTGCCAGCAGCCCCTGGACAGGTCCCCTGATGGGCTACACCTTC
J gene: TRBJ1-2
V gene: TRBV7-9
clone size: NA
D gene: TRBD1

CDR3 protein: CASSDSPQEGYGYTF
CDR3 DNA: TGTGCCAGCAGCGACTCACCACAGGAGGGGTATGGCTACACCTTC
J gene: TRBJ1-2
V gene: TRBV9
clone size: NA
D gene: NA

CDR3 protein: CASSGTGTSPQYEQYF
CDR3 DNA: TGTGCCAGCAGCGGCACCGGGACTAGTCCGCAGTACGAGCAGTACTTC
J gene: TRBJ2-7
V gene: TRBV5-4
clone size: few
D gene: TRBD2

CDR3 protein: CSVADGGNQPQHF
CDR3 DNA: TGCAGCGTTGCGGACGGGGGAAATCAGCCCCAGCATTTT
J gene: TRBJ1-5
V gene: TRBV29-1
clone size: NA
D gene: NA

CDR3 protein: CASSPTGGRAEAFF
CDR3 DNA: TGTGCCAGCAGCCCGACAGGGGGGAGGGCTGAAGCTTTCTTT
J gene: TRBJ1-1
V gene: TRBV7-3
clone size: NA
D gene: TRBD1

CDR3 protein: CASSMGGGGPDTQYF
CDR3 DNA: TGTGCCAGTAGTATGGGCGGGGGGGGCCCAGATACGCAGTATTTT
J gene: TRBJ2-3
V gene: TRBV19
clone size: NA
D gene: TRBD2

CDR3 protein: CASSLDRAYEQYF
CDR3 DNA: TGTGCCAGCAGTCTGGACAGAGCCTACGAGCAGTACTTC
J gene: TRBJ2-7
V gene: TRBV6-5
clone size: NA
D gene: NA

CDR3 protein: CASSSTAGLTDTQYF
CDR3 DNA: TGTGCCAGCAGCTCTACAGCGGGGCTCACAGATACGCAGTATTTT
J gene: TRBJ2-3
V gene: TRBV7-9
clone size: NA
D gene: TRBD2

CDR3 protein: CATRVNGYTF
CDR3 DNA: TGTGCCACCCGGGTCAATGGCTACACCTTC
J gene: TRBJ1-2
V gene: TRBV28
clone size: once
D gene: NA

CDR3 protein: CAWGLAGADTQYF
CDR3 DNA: TGTGCCTGGGGACTAGCGGGAGCGGATACGCAGTATTTT
J gene: TRBJ2-3
V gene: TRBV30
clone size: NA
D gene: TRBD2

CDR3 protein: CSVPWDRGLSEKLFF
CDR3 DNA: TGCAGCGTCCCCTGGGACAGGGGGCTTAGTGAAAAACTGTTTTTT
J gene: TRBJ1-4
V gene: TRBV29-1
clone size: NA
D gene: TRBD1

CDR3 protein: CASSHPRGRGGQETQYF
CDR3 DNA: TGTGCCAGCAGCCACCCCCGCGGCAGGGGTGGTCAAGAGACCCAGTACTTC
J gene: TRBJ2-5
V gene: TRBV3-1/TRBV3-2
clone size: NA
D gene: NA

CDR3 protein: CASSQDPGPRVEGAFF
CDR3 DNA: TGTGCCAGCAGCCAAGATCCCGGGCCCCGAGTTGAGGGAGCTTTCTTT
J gene: TRBJ1-1
V gene: TRBV4-2
clone size: NA
D gene: NA

CDR3 protein: CASSSPPGLLGYTF
CDR3 DNA: TGTGCCAGCAGTTCCCCCCCAGGGTTACTTGGCTACACCTTC
J gene: TRBJ1-2
V gene: TRBV7-2
clone size: NA
D gene: NA

CDR3 protein: CASSLGSETGYTDTQYF
CDR3 DNA: TGTGCCAGCAGCTTGGGGTCGGAGACAGGGTACACAGATACGCAGTATTTT
J gene: TRBJ2-3
V gene: TRBV5-4
clone size: NA
D gene: TRBD1